The clone carrying this TCR beta chain was detected a few times. The antigen is not known. Assay: immunoSEQ multiplex PCR; the TCRdb copy retains only in-frame clones and omits some. Of 40,000 to 45,000 clones listed, roughly 78% are singletons. All trial patients relapsed after autologous stem cell transplantation. V lost 6 bases and J lost 4, with 11 bases in between. Germline V gives CDR1 SGDLS, CDR2 YYNGEE. The CDR3 is 13 residues long. This record comes from a study of PD-1 blockade in classical Hodgkin lymphoma. Regarding the study as a whole: By C4D1 there was a significant rise in CD4+ TCR diversity but not in CD8+ TCR diversity. The study found complete responders had baseline diversity similar to newly diagnosed patients. Causes of the repertoire differences remain undefined, possibly disease activity or prior therapy. Exclusion was the outcome for patients who began nivolumab under 1 year after ASCT.

V usage is TRBV9 and J usage is TRBJ2-1; TRBD2 is a possible D gene (6 bases). The TCR originated in a human donor with classical Hodgkin lymphoma. This specimen consisted of peripheral blood mononuclear cells (PBMCs), obtained before the second cycle of nivolumab. The CDR3 is CASTGTAYNEQFF. Here the CDR3 DNA reads TGTGCCAGCACCGGGACTGCGTACAATGAGCAGTTCTTC.